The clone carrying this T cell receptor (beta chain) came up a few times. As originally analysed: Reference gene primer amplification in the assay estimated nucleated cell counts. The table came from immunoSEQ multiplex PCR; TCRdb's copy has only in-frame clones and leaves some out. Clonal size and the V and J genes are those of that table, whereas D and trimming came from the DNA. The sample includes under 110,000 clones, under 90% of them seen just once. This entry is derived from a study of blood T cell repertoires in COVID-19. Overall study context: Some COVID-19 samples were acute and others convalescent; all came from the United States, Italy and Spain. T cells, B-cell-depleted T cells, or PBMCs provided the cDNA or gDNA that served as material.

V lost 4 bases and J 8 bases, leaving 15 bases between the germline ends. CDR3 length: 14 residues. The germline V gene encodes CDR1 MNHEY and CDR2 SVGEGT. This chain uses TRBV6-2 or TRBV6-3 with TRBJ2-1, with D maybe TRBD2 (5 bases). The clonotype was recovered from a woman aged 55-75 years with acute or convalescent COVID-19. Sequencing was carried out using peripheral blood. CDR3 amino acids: CASSSPDSPHEQFF. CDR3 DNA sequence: TGTGCCAGCAGTTCCCCGGACTCTCCTCATGAGCAGTTCTTC.